This T cell receptor (beta chain) stems from a study of T-cell reconstitution after alpha-beta-depleted transplantation in children. Study observations and caveats: Expanded graft clones, several hundred of them, were reportedly the source of alpha-beta T cells about two months after transplant. TCRbeta diversity was high at day 60 in some patients (a result of surviving recipient T cells and thymic progenitors).

Unique molecular identifiers were used to barcode this TCRbeta library. TCRdb reprocessed the PCR reads with MiXCR, giving one entry per CDR3 protein. The sample lists a few hundred thousand distinct CDR3 sequences; roughly 13% were seen once. This clonotype occurred a few times. The antigen is undetermined. From germline, CDR1 is SQVTM and CDR2 ANQGSEA. CDR3 length: 15 amino acids. Trimming removed 1 base from V and 12 bases from J; junction bases left unmatched: 16. This clonotype was obtained from a male patient younger than 18 who had a stem cell transplant for acute myeloid leukemia, so the T cells may come from the graft donor. The sequencing here drew on PBMCs, mostly from graft donor cells, taken 360 days after TCRalphabeta/CD19-depleted stem cell transplant. This rearrangement joins TRBV29-1 to TRBJ2-7, with 9 bases identical to TRBD1. The CDR3 DNA sequence: TGCAGCGTTGAAGGGAAATCGGGACAGGGAGGGTGGCGGTACTTC. It codes for CSVEGKSGQGGWRYF.